The 18 T cell receptor beta chains below all came from one sample that was sequenced in a study of T cells in localized non-small cell lung cancer. The data were produced by immunoSEQ multiplex PCR, yet TCRdb's version contains in-frame clones alone and is incomplete. The sample has about 2,600 clones; about 28% are singletons. The specimen was lung tumor tissue, collected before any cancer treatment. Receptors were obtained from a male donor older than 55 with stage II squamous cell lung carcinoma.

The chain has TRBV30 and TRBJ2-5; 7 nucleotides match TRBD2. V trimming: 5 bases; J trimming: 2 bases; junction bases outside the gene matches: 8. From germline, CDR1 is GTSNPN and CDR2 SVGIG (reference sequence). The CDR3 loop spans 14 amino acids. CDR3: CAWSGLGGQETQYF. The DNA for the CDR3 is TGTGCCTGGTCCGGACTAGGTGGACAAGAGACCCAGTACTTC.

By sample share, this clone is medium-sized. The chain carries TRBV18 and TRBJ1-1; TRBD1 aligns across 10 bases. V was clipped by 5 bases and J by 7 bases; unmatched bases: 10. The CDR3 has 15 amino acids. Germline V CDR1 and CDR2: KGHSH, LQKENI. The CDR3 here is CASSSGTGELVEAFF. CDR3 DNA: TGTGCCAGCTCATCTGGGACAGGGGAACTAGTTGAAGCTTTCTTT.

A few counts support this clone. V usage is TRBV19 and J usage is TRBJ2-7; D may be TRBD1 (6 bases). This CDR3 has 13 residues. Trimming removed 5 bases from V and 7 bases from J, with 15 bases in between. CDR1 and CDR2 from the germline V gene are LNHDA and SQIVND (reference sequence). DNA of the CDR3: TGTGCCAGTAGTCCCGGACAGTCAAATGAGCAGTACTTC. Translating it yields CASSPGQSNEQYF.

The rearrangement joins TRBV18 to TRBJ2-4, with 7 positions matching TRBD1. The CDR3 totals 15 residues. J gave up 5 bases and V 3 bases, and 7 bases lay outside the gene matches. Germline CDR1 is KGHSH and CDR2 is LQKENI. CDR3 DNA sequence: TGTGCCAGCTCACCCCTAGGGCAGGGGGAAAACATTCAGTACTTC. Protein product: CASSPLGQGENIQYF. Filled out from reference TRBV18 and TRBJ2-4, the complete variable domain reads NAGVMQNPRHLVRRRGQEARLRCSPMKGHSHVYWYRQLPEEGLKFMVYLQKENIIDESGMPKERFSAEFPKEGPSILRIQQVVRGDSAAYFCASSPLGQGENIQYFGAGTRLSVL.

This clone occurred a few times. The chain recombines TRBV28 with TRBJ1-1, with TRBD1 identical over 9 bases. V was pared by 3 bases and J by 2 bases, with 7 bases of the junction left unmatched. The V gene's germline CDR1 is MDHEN and CDR2 SYDVKM. This CDR3 is built from 16 residues. CDR3 in amino acids: CASSFTGGLLNTEAFF. The CDR3 nucleotides are TGTGCCAGCAGTTTCACAGGGGGCTTGCTTAACACTGAAGCTTTCTTT.

This clone is labeled as medium-sized. The gene calls are TRBV11-3 and TRBJ2-2, with D hard to call. Trimming removed 4 bases from V and 6 bases from J, with 12 bases in between. There are 14 residues in the CDR3. Looked up from germline, CDR1 is SGHNT and CDR2 is YENEEA. CDR3 DNA sequence: TGTGCCAGCAGCTCCAGACCCAGTCCCGGGGAGCTGTTTTTT. Translation: CASSSRPSPGELFF. The entire variable domain, with the rest obtained from reference TRBV11-3 and TRBJ2-2, is as follows: EAGVVQSPRYKIIEKKQPVAFWCNPISGHNTLYWYLQNLGQGPELLIRYENEEAVDDSQLPKDRFSAERLKGVDSTLKIQPAELGDSAVYLCASSSRPSPGELFFGEGSRLTVL.

The chain employs TRBV9 and TRBJ1-3; TRBD1 matches at 10 bases. Trimming took 4 bases from V and 3 from J; bases not matched to a gene: 4. From germline, CDR1 is SGDLS and CDR2 YYNGEE. This CDR3 has 15 residues. In nucleotides, the CDR3 is TGTGCCAGCAGCTTCGACAGGGGGCATGGAAACACCATATATTTT. This sequence encodes CASSFDRGHGNTIYF.

This clone appeared a few times. The chain links TRBV9 to TRBJ2-3, with 8 bases fitting TRBD2. With 5 bases clipped from V and 4 bases from J, the junction kept 9 bases outside the gene matches. Germline loops: CDR1 SGDLS, CDR2 YYNGEE. The CDR3 is made up of 15 amino acids. The CDR3 DNA sequence: TGTGCCAGCAGTGACCTCTCGACTAGCGCAGATACGCAGTATTTT. Translated: CASSDLSTSADTQYF.

This clone occurred a few times. The V gene is TRBV19, the J gene TRBJ2-1; no clear D gene. The CDR3 is made up of 13 amino acids. V lost 6 bases, J lost 4 bases, and 10 bases lay in between. Germline lookup yields CDR1 LNHDA and CDR2 SQIVND (reference sequence). This chain's CDR3 is CASRANFYNEQFF. The DNA for the CDR3 is TGTGCCAGTAGGGCAAATTTTTACAATGAGCAGTTCTTC.

The rearrangement uses TRBV19 and TRBJ2-7; D is unresolved. The CDR3 length is 12 residues. Per germline, CDR1 LNHDA and CDR2 SQIVND (reference sequence). V was cut by 7 bases and J by 7 bases, with 14 bases left in between. CDR3 region: CASTAGPGEQYF. The CDR3 DNA follows: TGTGCCAGTACCGCTGGACCCGGGGAGCAGTACTTC.

This clone turned up a few times. The rearrangement links TRBV11-3 to TRBJ2-5; 7 nucleotides agree with TRBD1. This CDR3 region has 15 residues. Germline V gives CDR1 SGHNT, CDR2 YENEEA. V was pared by 1 base and J by 5 bases, with 7 bases of the junction left unmatched. The CDR3 region is CASSLVRGRVETQYF. The DNA for the CDR3 is TGTGCCAGCAGCTTAGTAAGGGGGCGCGTGGAGACCCAGTACTTC. Using reference TRBV11-3 and TRBJ2-5 for the parts outside the CDR3, the full variable domain is EAGVVQSPRYKIIEKKQPVAFWCNPISGHNTLYWYLQNLGQGPELLIRYENEEAVDDSQLPKDRFSAERLKGVDSTLKIQPAELGDSAVYLCASSLVRGRVETQYFGPGTRLLVL.

J is TRBJ2-7 and V is TRBV19; 8 bases are a match to TRBD2. Per germline, CDR1 LNHDA and CDR2 SQIVND (reference sequence). The CDR3 contains 15 residues. Trimming took 5 bases from V and 3 from J; bases not matched to a gene: 9. CDR3 bases: TGTGCCAGTAGTCTCCAACTAGCGGTGGACTACGAGCAGTACTTC. Its protein is CASSLQLAVDYEQYF.

Sample share makes this clone large. The chain couples TRBV15 to TRBJ2-1; 9 bases fit TRBD2. Germline V gives CDR1 LNHNV, CDR2 YYDKDF (reference sequence). The CDR3 has 14 residues. The V segment lost 8 bases and the J segment 7 bases; nucleotides outside the gene matches: 9. The CDR3 DNA follows: TGTGCCACCCATCTAGCGGGAACCTTGAATGAGCAGTTCTTC. Translating gives CATHLAGTLNEQFF.

The rearrangement joins TRBV7-8 to TRBJ2-7; TRBD1 matches 7 bases. V trimming: 7 bases; J trimming: 2 bases; junction bases outside the gene matches: 5. CDR3 length equals 13 residues. Per germline, CDR1 SGHVS and CDR2 FQNEAQ. The CDR3 reads CASNRQGTYEQYF. For the CDR3, the DNA is TGTGCCAGCAACCGACAGGGAACCTACGAGCAGTACTTC.

The CDR3 loop reads CSVTSSGTGDTQYF. In DNA form, the CDR3 reads TGCAGCGTTACCTCTAGCGGGACGGGTGATACGCAGTATTTT. This chain links TRBV29-1 with TRBJ2-3; 9 nucleotides align to TRBD2. The germline V gene has CDR1 SQVTM and CDR2 ANQGSEA. Trimming cost V 5 bases and J 6 bases; bases outside gene matches: 9. This CDR3 contains 14 residues.

The chain employs TRBV10-2 and TRBJ2-1, with D perhaps TRBD1 (6 bases). V lost 3 bases, J lost 1 base, and 7 bases lay in between. Germline assignment: CDR1 WSHSY and CDR2 SAAADI. This CDR3 is 14 amino acids long. CDR3 sequence: CASSDRGSYNEQFF. CDR3 coding DNA: TGCGCCAGCAGTGACAGGGGTTCCTACAATGAGCAGTTCTTC.

In its sample, this clone ranks as medium-sized. The chain couples TRBV28 to TRBJ2-5; 11 positions match TRBD2. Germline assignment: CDR1 MDHEN and CDR2 SYDVKM. V trimming: 3 bases; J trimming: 4 bases; junction bases outside the gene matches: 4. This CDR3 has 15 residues. Written as DNA, the CDR3 is TGTGCCAGCAGTTTCCTAGCGGGGGGAAGAGAGACCCAGTACTTC. Residues: CASSFLAGGRETQYF.

In its sample, this clone was seen a few times. The rearrangement uses TRBV6-8 and TRBJ1-2; D is possibly TRBD1 (6 bases). CDR1 MNHGY and CDR2 SAAAGT come from the germline V gene. V was shortened by 0 bases and J by 6 bases, with 11 bases between the two germline ends. The length of the CDR3 is 14 residues. As DNA, the CDR3 is TGTGCCAGCAGTTACTCGGGGGGGCGCGATGGCTACACCTTC. It specifies CASSYSGGRDGYTF.